Detailed here is one T cell receptor (beta chain). The entry originates in a study of blood T cell repertoires in COVID-19. Seattle cases were enrolled at active infection and followed longitudinally. Germline V lookup: CDR1 LNHDA, CDR2 SQIVND (reference sequence). V was pared by 5 bases and J by 4 bases, with 6 bases of the junction left unmatched. The CDR3 spans 15 residues. Under the authors' procedure: Estimation of nucleated cell counts was performed using reference gene primer amplification. TCRdb keeps only in-frame clones here, not all; method: immunoSEQ multiplex PCR. The V and J calls and the clone size are those of that table, but D and trimming were determined from the DNA. This table holds hundreds of thousands of clones, 88% found once.

What was sequenced was peripheral blood. This chain uses TRBV19 with TRBJ1-1; 11 nucleotides line up with TRBD1. This sequence originates from a woman in her 70s with COVID-19, enrolled during active disease. DNA for the CDR3: TGTGCCAGTAGTCGAATGGGACAGGGGGGCACTGAAGCTTTCTTT. Translating gives CASSRMGQGGTEAFF.